The 10 T cell receptor beta chains below all came from one sample that was sequenced in a study of vaccination and CD4 T cells after COVID-19. Oncomine TCR Beta short-read sequencing was applied to DNA from cultured CD4+ T cells. TCRdb re-analysed the PCR reads in MiXCR, keeping a single row per CDR3 protein. The data contain some 4,400 distinct CDR3 sequences, almost 60% of them singletons. As to treatment: roughly 11-day PBMC culture with coronavirus spike peptide pools or control peptides (ViraFEST assay). Gathering of the CD4+ T cells, from the unexposed donor, took place before the COVID-19 pandemic (2011-2018). No antigen has been assigned to these receptors. The sequencing sample was made of CD4+ T cells from blood, cultured in vitro. These TCRs come from a human donor in good health.

This rearrangement joins TRBV7-9 to TRBJ1-2; perhaps TRBD1 as D (5 bases). CDR3 length: 14 amino acids. From germline, CDR1 is SEHNR and CDR2 FQNEAQ (reference sequence). Trimming shortened V by 4 bases and J by 2 bases, and 11 bases separated the two germline ends. CDR3 sequence reads: CASSSQGGNYGYTF. Here the CDR3 DNA reads TGTGCCAGCAGCTCGCAGGGTGGCAACTATGGCTACACCTTC.

In this sample, this clonotype turned up a few times. V and J are TRBV20-1 and TRBJ2-3; D is unclear. Per the germline V gene, CDR1 is DFQATT and CDR2 is SNEGSKA (reference sequence). The V and J ends lost 0 bases and 0 bases respectively, with 13 bases between them. The CDR3 covers 16 residues. CDR3 residues: CSARDRRLTSTDTQYF. Written as DNA, the CDR3 is TGCAGTGCTAGAGATAGACGGCTCACTAGCACAGATACGCAGTATTTT.

This clonotype has only a few counts. V and J are TRBV6-1 and TRBJ1-2; D is uncertain. The CDR3 consists of 12 residues. Trimming removed 0 bases at V and 10 bases at J, with 9 bases between. The germline CDR1 and CDR2 sequences are MNHNS and SASEGT. CDR3 loop: CASSEAEVLYTF. The DNA for the CDR3 is TGTGCCAGCAGTGAAGCGGAGGTCCTCTACACCTTC.

This clonotype came up a few times. The rearrangement uses TRBV6-5 and TRBJ2-1; 10 nucleotides align to TRBD2. The germline gives CDR1 MNHEY, CDR2 SVGAGI. This CDR3 contains 18 residues. The ends lost 0 bases at V and 2 bases at J; junction bases unmatched: 7. The CDR3 sequence: CASSYSSGRGSPYNEQFF. CDR3 DNA: TGTGCCAGCAGTTACTCAAGCGGGAGGGGCTCCCCCTACAATGAGCAGTTCTTC.

The V and J genes are TRBV10-3 and TRBJ1-2, with TRBD1 matching over 12 bases. The V segment lost 8 bases and the J segment 5 bases; nucleotides outside the gene matches: 15. Per germline, CDR1 ENHRY and CDR2 SYGVKD. This CDR3 comprises 17 residues. The CDR3 reads CAIRSSGTGGGSYGYTF. CDR3 nucleotides: TGTGCCATCCGATCCTCCGGGACAGGGGGCGGGAGTTATGGCTACACCTTC.

The chain has TRBV19 and TRBJ1-4; weak D call: TRBD1 (5 bases). Germline V gene sequence: CDR1 LNHDA, CDR2 SQIVND (reference sequence). The V end lost 6 bases, the J end lost 4 bases, and 9 bases lay between the germline ends. The CDR3 has 13 residues. The CDR3 loop reads CASRSQGNEKLFF. The CDR3 nucleotides are TGTGCCAGTAGGTCTCAGGGTAATGAAAAACTGTTTTTT.

The V and J genes are TRBV6-5 and TRBJ1-6; 7 positions agree with TRBD1. J was trimmed by 0 bases and V by 2 bases; bases with no gene match: 7. Per the germline V gene, CDR1 is MNHEY and CDR2 is SVGAGI. This CDR3 comprises 18 residues. The DNA of the CDR3 is TGTGCCAGCAGTTACCTTAGGACAGGCGACTCCTATAATTCACCCCTCCACTTT. Protein sequence: CASSYLRTGDSYNSPLHF.

This clonotype was recorded once. The genes are TRBV20-1 and TRBJ1-3; D ambiguous. Between the trimmed V and J ends, which lost 6 bases and 1 base, there was a span of 7 bases. CDR3 size: 12 residues. Germline V gene data show CDR1 as DFQATT and CDR2 as SNEGSKA (reference sequence). The CDR3 loop reads CSASLSGNTIYF. The CDR3 nucleotides read TGCAGTGCCTCTCTTTCTGGAAACACCATATATTTT.

For this clonotype: As the CDR3 is not closed by the conserved phenylalanine or tryptophan, this likely results from a read error. The chain joins TRBV6-5 to TRBJ1-2; D not resolved. The CDR3 sequence is 13 residues long. V gave up 4 bases and J gave up 6 bases, with 12 bases separating them. Germline CDR1 and CDR2: MNHEY and SVGAGI. This chain's CDR3 is CASSLWGEDGYTY. DNA for the CDR3: TGTGCCAGCAGTTTATGGGGTGAGGATGGCTACACCTAC.

This chain connects TRBV5-4 to TRBJ1-2; no clear D gene. The V gene's germline CDR1 is SGHNT and CDR2 YYREEE (reference sequence). There are 16 residues in the CDR3. V lost 2 bases and J lost 3, with 17 bases in between. CDR3 DNA: TGTGCCAGCAGCTTATGGTCGGCGGAGAGACACTATGGCTACACCTTC. Encoded protein: CASSLWSAERHYGYTF.